One sample yielded the 2 T cell receptor beta chains listed below, sequenced in a study of cytomegalovirus exposure and HLA in healthy donors. Vbeta (60) and Jbeta (13) primers were used in the PCR. Sequencing used immunoSEQ multiplex PCR; TCRdb keeps in-frame clones, though not all of them. The table records approximately 130,000 clones, roughly 80% of them present only once. Material for sequencing was PBMCs. The receptors originated from a man aged 35 to 55 in good health and CMV-seronegative.

The V call is TRBV4-1, the J call TRBJ1-1; possible D gene TRBD1, 6 bases. From germline, CDR1 is MGHRA and CDR2 YSYEKL. This CDR3 has 18 amino acids. Deletions cut 1 base from V and 0 bases from J, with 18 bases between. CDR3 bases: TGCGCCAGCAGCCAAGGGAGAAAACAGGGTCCCTTGAACACTGAAGCTTTCTTT. Amino acids: CASSQGRKQGPLNTEAFF.

This clone was counted a few times. This chain links TRBV5-1 with TRBJ1-1; TRBD1 might be the D (6 bases). From germline, CDR1 is SGHRS and CDR2 YFSETQ. This CDR3 spans 15 amino acids. V gave up 1 base and J gave up 2 bases, with 12 bases separating them. In nucleotides, the CDR3 is TGCGCCAGCAGCTTGACCTCAGGGGATAACACTGAAGCTTTCTTT. Amino acid sequence: CASSLTSGDNTEAFF.